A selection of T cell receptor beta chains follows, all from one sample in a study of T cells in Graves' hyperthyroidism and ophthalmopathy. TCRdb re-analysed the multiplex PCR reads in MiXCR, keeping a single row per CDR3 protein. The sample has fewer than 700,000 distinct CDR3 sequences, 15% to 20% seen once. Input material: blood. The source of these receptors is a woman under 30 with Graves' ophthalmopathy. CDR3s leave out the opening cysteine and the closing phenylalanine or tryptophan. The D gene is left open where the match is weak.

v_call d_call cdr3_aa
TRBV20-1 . SAQTRLGIMGEQY
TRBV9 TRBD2 ASSLLSGSSADTQY
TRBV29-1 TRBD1 SVEEGARFTAF
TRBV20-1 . SARGLQGRGEQY
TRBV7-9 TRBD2 ASSPQWASGRGVTQY
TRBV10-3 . AISDLGVRSGNTIY
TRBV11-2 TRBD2 ASSPASGLGEQY
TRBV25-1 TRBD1 ASSEKDWTGANGYT
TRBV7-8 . ASSLDGFYEQY
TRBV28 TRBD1 ASSLTGATGELF
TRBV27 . ASSFLENNEQF
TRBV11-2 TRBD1 ASSLVYSGTGVSPLH
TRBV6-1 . ASSEAHREGSPLH
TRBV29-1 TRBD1 SVSEQGNIEQY
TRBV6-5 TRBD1 ASSYSWDSWSEQY
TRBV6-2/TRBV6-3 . ASSSPVSGGYT